This record concerns one T cell receptor (beta chain) sequence. The data derive from a study of blood T cell repertoires in COVID-19. Authors' processing steps: Using reference gene primer amplification, nucleated cell counts were estimated. Clones were sequenced by immunoSEQ multiplex PCR, and TCRdb holds only the in-frame ones, with some missing. The V and J calls and clone size were taken over from that table, and D and trimming were inferred from the DNA. The sample yields 160,000 or so clones, about 77% seen once. The sequenced material came from peripheral blood. The sequence derives from a woman older than 75 with acute or convalescent COVID-19.

Here the CDR3 DNA reads TGTGCCAGCAGCTTAGAACCAAGGGGGCTCAGGCATCAGCCCCAGCATTTT. Amino acid sequence: CASSLEPRGLRHQPQHF. V and J are TRBV11-2 and TRBJ1-5; TRBD1 matches 7 bases. The CDR3 is 17 residues long. Germline values: CDR1 SGHAT, CDR2 FQNNGV. The V segment lost 0 bases and the J segment 5 bases; nucleotides outside the gene matches: 10. The whole variable domain, remainder taken from reference TRBV11-2 and TRBJ1-5, is EAGVAQSPRYKIIEKRQSVAFWCNPISGHATLYWYQQILGQGPKLLIQFQNNGVVDDSQLPKDRFSAERLKGVDSTLKIQPAKLEDSAVYLCASSLEPRGLRHQPQHFGDGTRLSIL.